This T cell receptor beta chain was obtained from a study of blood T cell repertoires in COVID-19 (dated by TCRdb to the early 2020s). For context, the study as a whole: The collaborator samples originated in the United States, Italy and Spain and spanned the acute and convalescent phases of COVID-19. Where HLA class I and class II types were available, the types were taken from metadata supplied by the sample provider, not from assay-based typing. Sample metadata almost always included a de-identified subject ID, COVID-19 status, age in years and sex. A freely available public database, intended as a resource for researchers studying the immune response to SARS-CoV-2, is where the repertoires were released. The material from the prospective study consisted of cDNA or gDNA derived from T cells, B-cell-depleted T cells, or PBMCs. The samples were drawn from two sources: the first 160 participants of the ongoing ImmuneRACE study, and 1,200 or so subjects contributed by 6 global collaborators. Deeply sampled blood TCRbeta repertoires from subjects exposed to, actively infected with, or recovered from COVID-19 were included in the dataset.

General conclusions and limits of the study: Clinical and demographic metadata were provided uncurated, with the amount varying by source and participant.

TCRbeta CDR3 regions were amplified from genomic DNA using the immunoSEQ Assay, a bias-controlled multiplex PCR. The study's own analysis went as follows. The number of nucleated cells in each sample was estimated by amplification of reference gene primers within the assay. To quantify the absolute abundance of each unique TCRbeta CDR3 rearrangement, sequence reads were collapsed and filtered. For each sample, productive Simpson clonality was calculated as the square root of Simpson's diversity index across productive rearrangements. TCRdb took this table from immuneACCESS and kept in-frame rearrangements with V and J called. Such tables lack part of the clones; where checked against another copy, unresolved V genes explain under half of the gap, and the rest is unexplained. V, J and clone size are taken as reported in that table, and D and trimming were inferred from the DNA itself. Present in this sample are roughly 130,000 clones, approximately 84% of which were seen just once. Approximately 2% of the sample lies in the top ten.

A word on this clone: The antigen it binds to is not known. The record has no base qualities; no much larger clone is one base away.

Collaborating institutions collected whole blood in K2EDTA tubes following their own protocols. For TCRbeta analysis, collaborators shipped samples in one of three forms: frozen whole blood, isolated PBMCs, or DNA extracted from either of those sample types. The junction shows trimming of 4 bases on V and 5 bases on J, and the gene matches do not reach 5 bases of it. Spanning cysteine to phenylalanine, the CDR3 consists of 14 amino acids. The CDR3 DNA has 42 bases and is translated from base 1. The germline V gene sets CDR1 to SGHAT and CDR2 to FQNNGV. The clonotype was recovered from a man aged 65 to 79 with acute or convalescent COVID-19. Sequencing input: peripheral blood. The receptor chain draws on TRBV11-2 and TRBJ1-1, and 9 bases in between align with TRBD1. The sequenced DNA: TGTGCCAGCAGCTCCGGGACAGGGCAAACTGAAGCTTTCTTT. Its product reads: CASSSGTGQTEAFF.